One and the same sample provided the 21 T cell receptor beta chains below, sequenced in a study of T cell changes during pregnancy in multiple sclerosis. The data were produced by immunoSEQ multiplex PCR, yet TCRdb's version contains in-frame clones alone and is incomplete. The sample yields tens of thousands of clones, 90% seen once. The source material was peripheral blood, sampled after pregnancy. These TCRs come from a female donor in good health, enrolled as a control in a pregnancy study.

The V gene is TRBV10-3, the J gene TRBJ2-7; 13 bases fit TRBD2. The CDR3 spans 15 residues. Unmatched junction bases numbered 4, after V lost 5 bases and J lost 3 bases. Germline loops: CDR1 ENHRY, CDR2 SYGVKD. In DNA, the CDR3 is TGTGCCATCAGTACTGGGACTAGCGGGAACTACGAGCAGTACTTC. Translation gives CAISTGTSGNYEQYF.

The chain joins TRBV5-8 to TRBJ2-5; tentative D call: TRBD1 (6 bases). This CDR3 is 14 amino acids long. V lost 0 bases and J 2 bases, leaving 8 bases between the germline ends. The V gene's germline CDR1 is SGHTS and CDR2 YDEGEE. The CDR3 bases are TGTGCCAGCAGCTTGGGGCAGGGGCAAGAGACCCAGTACTTC. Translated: CASSLGQGQETQYF.

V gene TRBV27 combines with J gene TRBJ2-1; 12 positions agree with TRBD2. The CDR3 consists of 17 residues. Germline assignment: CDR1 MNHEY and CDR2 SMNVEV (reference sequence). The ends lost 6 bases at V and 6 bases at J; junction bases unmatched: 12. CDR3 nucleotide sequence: TGTGCCAGCAGGCCCGGGACTAGCGGGCTTCGGCTCAATGAGCAGTTCTTC. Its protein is CASRPGTSGLRLNEQFF.

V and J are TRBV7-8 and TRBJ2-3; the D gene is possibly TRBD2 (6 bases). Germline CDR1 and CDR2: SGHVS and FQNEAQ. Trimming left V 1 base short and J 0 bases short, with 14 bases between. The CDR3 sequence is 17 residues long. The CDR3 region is CASSLVRTSPSTDTQYF. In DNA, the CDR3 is TGTGCCAGCAGCTTAGTCCGTACTAGCCCTAGCACAGATACGCAGTATTTT.

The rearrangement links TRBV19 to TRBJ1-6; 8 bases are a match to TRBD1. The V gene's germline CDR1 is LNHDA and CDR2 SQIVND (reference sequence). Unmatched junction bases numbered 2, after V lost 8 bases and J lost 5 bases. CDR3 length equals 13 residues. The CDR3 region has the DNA TGTGCCAGTGACAGGGGAGATAATTCACCCCTCCACTTT. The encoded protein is CASDRGDNSPLHF.

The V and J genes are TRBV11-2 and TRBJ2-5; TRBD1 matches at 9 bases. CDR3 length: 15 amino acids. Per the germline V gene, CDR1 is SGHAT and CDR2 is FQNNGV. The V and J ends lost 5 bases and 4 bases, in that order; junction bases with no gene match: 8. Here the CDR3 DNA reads TGTGCCAGCAGCCAGGGGAACAGGGGGCTAGAGACCCAGTACTTC. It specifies CASSQGNRGLETQYF.

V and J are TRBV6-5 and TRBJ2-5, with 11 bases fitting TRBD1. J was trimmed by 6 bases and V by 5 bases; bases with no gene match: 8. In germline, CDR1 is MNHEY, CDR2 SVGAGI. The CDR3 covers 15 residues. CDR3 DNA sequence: TGTGCCAGCAGTGCGATCGGGACAGGGGGAAAGACCCAGTACTTC. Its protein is CASSAIGTGGKTQYF.

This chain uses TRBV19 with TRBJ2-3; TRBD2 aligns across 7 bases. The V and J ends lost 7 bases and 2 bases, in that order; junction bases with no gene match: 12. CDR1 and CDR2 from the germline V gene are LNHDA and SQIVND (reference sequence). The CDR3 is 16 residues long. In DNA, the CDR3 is TGTGCCAGTAAAATTCGGCCGGGAGGTGCCACAGATACGCAGTATTTT. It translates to CASKIRPGGATDTQYF.

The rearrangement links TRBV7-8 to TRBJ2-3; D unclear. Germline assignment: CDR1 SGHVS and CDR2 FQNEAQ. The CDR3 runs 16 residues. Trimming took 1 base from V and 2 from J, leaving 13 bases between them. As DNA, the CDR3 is TGTGCCAGCAGCTTAGGGCACTACGCTGTCACAGATACGCAGTATTTT. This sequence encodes CASSLGHYAVTDTQYF. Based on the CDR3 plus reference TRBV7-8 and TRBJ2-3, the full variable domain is GAGVSQSPRYKVAKRGQDVALRCDPISGHVSLFWYQQALGQGPEFLTYFQNEAQLDKSGLPSDRFFAERPEGSVSTLKIQRTQQEDSAVYLCASSLGHYAVTDTQYFGPGTRLTVL.

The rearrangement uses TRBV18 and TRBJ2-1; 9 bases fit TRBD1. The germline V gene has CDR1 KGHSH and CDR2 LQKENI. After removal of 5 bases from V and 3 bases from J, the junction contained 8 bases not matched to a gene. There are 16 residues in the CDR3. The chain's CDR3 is CASSTQDRGRYNEQFF. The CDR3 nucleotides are TGTGCCAGCTCAACGCAGGACAGGGGTCGCTACAATGAGCAGTTCTTC.

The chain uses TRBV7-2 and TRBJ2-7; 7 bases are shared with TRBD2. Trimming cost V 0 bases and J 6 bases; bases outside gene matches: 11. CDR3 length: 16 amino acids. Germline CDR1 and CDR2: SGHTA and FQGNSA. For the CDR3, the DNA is TGTGCCAGCAGCTTAGCCGAGCGGGGCGGGCGACGCGAGCAGTACTTC. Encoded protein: CASSLAERGGRREQYF.

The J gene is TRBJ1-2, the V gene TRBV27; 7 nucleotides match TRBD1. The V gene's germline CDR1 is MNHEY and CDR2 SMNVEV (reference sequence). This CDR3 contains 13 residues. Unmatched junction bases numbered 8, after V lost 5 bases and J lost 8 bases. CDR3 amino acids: CASSPRDSRGYTF. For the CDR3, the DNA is TGTGCCAGCAGTCCCCGGGACAGTAGAGGCTACACCTTC.

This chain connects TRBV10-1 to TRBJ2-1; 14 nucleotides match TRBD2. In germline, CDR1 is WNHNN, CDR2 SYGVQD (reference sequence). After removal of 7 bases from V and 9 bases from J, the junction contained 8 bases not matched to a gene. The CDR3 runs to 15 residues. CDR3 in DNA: TGCGCCAGCACCCCGACTAGCGGGGGGGCCTTTGAGCAGTTCTTC. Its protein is CASTPTSGGAFEQFF.

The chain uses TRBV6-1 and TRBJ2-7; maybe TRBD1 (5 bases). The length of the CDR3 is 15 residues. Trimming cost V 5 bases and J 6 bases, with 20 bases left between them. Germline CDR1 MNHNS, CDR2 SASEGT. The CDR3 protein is CASSTHRPGLGEQYF. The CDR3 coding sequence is TGTGCCAGCAGTACCCACAGGCCAGGGTTGGGCGAGCAGTACTTC.

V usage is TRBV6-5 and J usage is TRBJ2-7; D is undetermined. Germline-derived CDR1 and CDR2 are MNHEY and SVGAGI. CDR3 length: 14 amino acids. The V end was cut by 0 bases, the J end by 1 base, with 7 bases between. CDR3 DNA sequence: TGTGCCAGCAGTTACTCGGCGGTATCCTACGAGCAGTACTTC. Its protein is CASSYSAVSYEQYF.

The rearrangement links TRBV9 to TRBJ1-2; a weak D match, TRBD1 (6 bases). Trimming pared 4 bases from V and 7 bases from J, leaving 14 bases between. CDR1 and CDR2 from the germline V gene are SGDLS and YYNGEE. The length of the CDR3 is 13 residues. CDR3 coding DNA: TGTGCCAGCAGCTCAGACAGGACGGCTGGCTACACCTTC. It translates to CASSSDRTAGYTF.

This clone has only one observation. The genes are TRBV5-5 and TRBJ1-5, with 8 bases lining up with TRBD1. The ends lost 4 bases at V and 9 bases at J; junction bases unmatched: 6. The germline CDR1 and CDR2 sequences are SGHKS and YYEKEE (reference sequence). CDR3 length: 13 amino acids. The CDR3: CASSPTQGGPQHF. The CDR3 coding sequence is TGTGCCAGCAGCCCCACACAGGGGGGGCCCCAGCATTTT.

DNA of the CDR3: TGTGCCAGCGGGTGGAGGGGGGGGAACACTGAAGCTTTCTTT. Protein: CASGWRGGNTEAFF. The rearrangement uses TRBV27 and TRBJ1-1, with D perhaps TRBD1 (6 bases). CDR1 is MNHEY, CDR2 SMNVEV, per germline (reference sequence). The V gene lost 8 bases and the J gene lost 1 base, with 14 bases spanning the gap. The CDR3 runs to 14 residues.

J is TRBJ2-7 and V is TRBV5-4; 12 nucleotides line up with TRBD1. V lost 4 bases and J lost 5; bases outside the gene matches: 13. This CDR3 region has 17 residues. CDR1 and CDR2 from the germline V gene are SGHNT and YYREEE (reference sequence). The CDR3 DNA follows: TGTGCCAGCAGCCTAGAACCGGGACAGGGGGCGATCAACGAGCAGTACTTC. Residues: CASSLEPGQGAINEQYF.

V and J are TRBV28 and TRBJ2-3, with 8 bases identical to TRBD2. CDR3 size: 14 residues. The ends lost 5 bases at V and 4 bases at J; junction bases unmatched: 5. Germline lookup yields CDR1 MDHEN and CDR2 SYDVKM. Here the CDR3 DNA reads TGTGCCAGCAGTCCGGGAGGGGTAGCAGATACGCAGTATTTT. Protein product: CASSPGGVADTQYF.

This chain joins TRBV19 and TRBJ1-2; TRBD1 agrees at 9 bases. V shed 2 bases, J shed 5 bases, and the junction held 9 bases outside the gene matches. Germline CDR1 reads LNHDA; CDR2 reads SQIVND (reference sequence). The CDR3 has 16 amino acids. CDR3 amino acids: CASSIFEWDRAYGYTF. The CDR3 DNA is TGTGCCAGTAGTATATTTGAATGGGACAGGGCATATGGCTACACCTTC.